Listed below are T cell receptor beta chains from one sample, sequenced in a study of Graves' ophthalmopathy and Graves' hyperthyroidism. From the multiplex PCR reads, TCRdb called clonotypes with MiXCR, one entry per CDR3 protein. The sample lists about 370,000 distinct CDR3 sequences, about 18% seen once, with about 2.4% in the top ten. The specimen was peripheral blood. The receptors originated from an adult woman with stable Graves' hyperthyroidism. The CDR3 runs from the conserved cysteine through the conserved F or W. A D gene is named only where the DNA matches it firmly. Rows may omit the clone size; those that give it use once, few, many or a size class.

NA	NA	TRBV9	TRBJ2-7	CASSVNPRGGEQYF	TGTGCCAGCAGCGTCAACCCCAGGGGGGGGGAGCAGTACTTC
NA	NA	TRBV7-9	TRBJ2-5	CASSIYRDVEETQYF	TGTGCCAGCAGCATTTACAGGGACGTGGAGGAGACCCAGTACTTC
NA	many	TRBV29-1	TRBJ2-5	CSAGGKTQYF	TGCAGCGCAGGGGGGAAGACCCAGTACTTC
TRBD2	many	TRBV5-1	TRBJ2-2	CASSLGLAGVINTGELFF	TGCGCCAGCAGCTTGGGGCTAGCGGGAGTCATTAACACCGGGGAGCTGTTTTTT
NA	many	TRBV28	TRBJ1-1	CASSWDPKGFTEAFF	TGTGCCAGCAGCTGGGACCCCAAGGGGTTCACTGAAGCTTTCTTT
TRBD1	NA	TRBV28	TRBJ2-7	CASRPTGSSYEQYF	TGTGCCAGCAGACCGACAGGGAGCTCCTACGAGCAGTACTTC
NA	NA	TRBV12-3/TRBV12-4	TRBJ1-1	CASSSGPATEAFF	TGTGCCAGCAGTAGTGGCCCAGCCACTGAAGCTTTCTTT
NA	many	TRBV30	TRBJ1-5	CAWSVGTSNQPQHF	TGTGCCTGGAGTGTCGGTACGAGCAATCAGCCCCAGCATTTT
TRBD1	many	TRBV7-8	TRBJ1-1	CASSDRDRDNTEAFF	TGTGCCAGCAGCGATCGGGACAGGGATAACACTGAAGCTTTCTTT
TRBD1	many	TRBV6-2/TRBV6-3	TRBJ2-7	CASSYSARGITRYEQYF	TGTGCCAGCAGTTACTCGGCCAGGGGGATTACGCGGTACGAGCAGTACTTC
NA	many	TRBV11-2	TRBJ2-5	CASRKARSGETQYF	TGTGCCAGCAGGAAGGCGCGCAGTGGAGAGACCCAGTACTTC
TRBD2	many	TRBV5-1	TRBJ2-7	CASSLTGTSGKKGYEQYF	TGCGCCAGCAGCTTGACCGGGACTAGCGGGAAAAAGGGTTACGAGCAGTACTTC
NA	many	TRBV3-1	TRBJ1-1	CASSQDWTDGAFF	TGTGCCAGCAGCCAAGATTGGACAGATGGAGCTTTCTTT
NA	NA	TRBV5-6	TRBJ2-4	CASSPSDRTNIQYF	TGTGCCAGCAGCCCCTCTGATCGTACAAACATTCAGTACTTC
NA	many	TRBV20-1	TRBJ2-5	CSAATTQGGQETQYF	TGCAGTGCCGCCACCACACAGGGGGGGCAAGAGACCCAGTACTTC
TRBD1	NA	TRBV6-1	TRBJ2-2	CATTGQFTGELFF	TGTGCCACTACGGGACAGTTCACCGGGGAGCTGTTTTTT
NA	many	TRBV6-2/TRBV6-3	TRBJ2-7	CASSRSRYEQYF	TGTGCCAGCAGTAGGAGTAGGTACGAGCAGTACTTC
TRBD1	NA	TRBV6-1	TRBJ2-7	CASRKTGVYEQYF	TGTGCCAGCAGGAAGACAGGGGTCTACGAGCAGTACTTC
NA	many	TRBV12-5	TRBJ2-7	CASGLGGYEQYF	TGTGCTAGTGGTTTAGGGGGGTACGAGCAGTACTTC
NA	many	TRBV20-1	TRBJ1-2	CSAPKHVGGSYGYTF	TGCAGTGCTCCGAAGCATGTTGGGGGGAGCTATGGCTACACCTTC
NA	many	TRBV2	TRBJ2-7	CASGEVDEQYF	TGTGCGTCTGGAGAAGTCGACGAGCAGTACTTC
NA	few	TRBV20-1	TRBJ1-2	CSAPYREVESGYTF	TGCAGTGCGCCCTACAGGGAGGTTGAGAGTGGCTACACCTTC
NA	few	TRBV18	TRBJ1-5	CASSPVQFNSNQPQHF	TGTGCCAGCTCACCTGTTCAGTTCAATAGCAATCAGCCCCAGCATTTT
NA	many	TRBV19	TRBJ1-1	CASSIDDRFGTEAFF	TGTGCCAGTAGTATAGACGACAGGTTCGGGACTGAAGCTTTCTTT
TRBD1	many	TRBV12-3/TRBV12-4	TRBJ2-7	CASSPGTGVEQYF	TGTGCCAGCAGTCCGGGGACAGGGGTCGAGCAGTACTTC
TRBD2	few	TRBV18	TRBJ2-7	CASSPVSGRRVYEQYF	TGTGCCAGCTCACCAGTTAGCGGGAGAAGGGTCTACGAGCAGTACTTC
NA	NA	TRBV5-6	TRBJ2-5	CASSLEPEETQYF	TGTGCCAGCAGCTTGGAACCGGAAGAGACCCAGTACTTC
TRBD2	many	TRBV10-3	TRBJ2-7	CAISERTSGTPYEQYF	TGTGCCATCAGTGAGCGGACTAGCGGCACCCCCTACGAGCAGTACTTC
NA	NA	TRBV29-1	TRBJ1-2	CSVGGQTNYGYTF	TGCAGCGTTGGCGGACAAACTAACTATGGCTACACCTTC
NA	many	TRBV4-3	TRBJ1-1	CASSQNQNTEAFF	TGCGCCAGCAGCCAAAACCAAAACACTGAAGCTTTCTTT
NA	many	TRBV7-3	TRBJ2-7	CASSRETGTGSSYEQYF	TGTGCCAGCAGCCGAGAAACCGGGACGGGAAGCTCCTACGAGCAGTACTTC
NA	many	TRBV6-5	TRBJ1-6	CASRYIRGGFPGNSPLHF	TGTGCCAGCAGATACATCAGAGGGGGTTTCCCCGGTAATTCACCCCTCCACTTT
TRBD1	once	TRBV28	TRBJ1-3	CASSKGGQGFSSGNTVYF	TGTGCCAGCAGCAAGGGAGGACAGGGTTTTTCCTCTGGAAACACCGTATATTTT
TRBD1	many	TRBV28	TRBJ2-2	CASSLGQGAHGELFF	TGTGCCAGCAGTCTAGGACAGGGGGCTCACGGGGAGCTGTTTTTT
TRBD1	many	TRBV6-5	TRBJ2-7	CASRHRGSEQYF	TGTGCCAGCAGGCACAGGGGTAGCGAGCAGTACTTC
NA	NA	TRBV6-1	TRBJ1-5	CAGSGDSNQPQHF	TGTGCCGGATCAGGGGATAGCAATCAGCCCCAGCATTTT
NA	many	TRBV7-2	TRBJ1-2	CASSLRFGYTF	TGTGCCAGCAGCTTAAGATTTGGCTACACCTTC
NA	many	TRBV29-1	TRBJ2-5	CSVEGGYLQETQYF	TGCAGCGTTGAGGGGGGCTACCTACAAGAGACCCAGTACTTC
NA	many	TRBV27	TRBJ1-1	CASSFSRVGEAFF	TGTGCCAGCAGTTTTTCCAGGGTAGGCGAAGCTTTCTTT
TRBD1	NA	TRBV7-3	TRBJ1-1	CASSLSGTGESFF	TGTGCCAGCAGCCTCTCCGGGACAGGGGAATCTTTCTTT
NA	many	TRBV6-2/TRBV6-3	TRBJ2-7	CASSYSGQNTYEQYF	TGTGCCAGCAGTTACTCCGGACAGAACACCTACGAGCAGTACTTC
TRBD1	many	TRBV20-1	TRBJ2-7	CSARGQGPREQYF	TGCAGTGCTCGCGGACAGGGCCCTCGTGAGCAGTACTTC
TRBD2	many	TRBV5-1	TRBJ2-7	CASSRGGHEQYF	TGCGCCAGCAGCCGGGGAGGGCACGAGCAGTACTTC
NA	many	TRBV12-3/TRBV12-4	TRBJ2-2	CASSFRGGGQGITRELFF	TGTGCCAGCAGTTTTCGCGGGGGGGGACAGGGGATAACCCGGGAGCTGTTTTTT
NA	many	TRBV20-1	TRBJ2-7	CSATSSYEQYF	TGCAGTGCCACGAGCTCCTACGAGCAGTACTTC
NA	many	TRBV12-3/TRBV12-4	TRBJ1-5	CASSLGLLGQPQHF	TGTGCCAGCAGTTTGGGTCTTTTGGGACAGCCCCAGCATTTT
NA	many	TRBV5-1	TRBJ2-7	CASSPPGRRIYEQYF	TGCGCCAGCAGCCCACCGGGACGGAGAATCTACGAGCAGTACTTC
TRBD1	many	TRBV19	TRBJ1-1	CASSIDQGTGEAFF	TGTGCCAGTAGTATAGACCAAGGGACAGGTGAAGCTTTCTTT
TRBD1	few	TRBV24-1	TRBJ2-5	CATSDPSTGQGETQYF	TGTGCCACCAGTGATCCCTCGACAGGGCAGGGGGAGACCCAGTACTTC
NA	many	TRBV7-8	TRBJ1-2	CASSQFPGSYGYTF	TGTGCCAGCAGCCAGTTTCCGGGATCCTATGGCTACACCTTC
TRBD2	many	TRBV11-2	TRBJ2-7	CASSLVAGGAYEQYF	TGTGCCAGCAGCTTAGTTGCGGGAGGGGCCTACGAGCAGTACTTC
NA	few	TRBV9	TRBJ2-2	CASSVGYMGGGTGELFF	TGTGCCAGCAGCGTAGGATATATGGGGGGTGGAACCGGGGAGCTGTTTTTT
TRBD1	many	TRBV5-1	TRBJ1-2	CASTSDRAIGYTF	TGCGCCAGCACCTCAGACAGGGCGATCGGCTACACCTTC
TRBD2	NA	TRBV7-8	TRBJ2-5	CVLRLAGYQETQYF	TGTGTCCTACGGCTAGCGGGGTACCAAGAGACCCAGTACTTC
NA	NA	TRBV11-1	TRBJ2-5	CASSLDLTLALGAETQYF	TGTGCCAGCAGCTTAGACCTTACTCTAGCCCTGGGGGCAGAGACCCAGTACTTC